This T cell receptor beta chain is drawn from a study of cytomegalovirus exposure and HLA in healthy donors. CDR3 size: 15 residues. Both 60 Vbeta primers and 13 Jbeta primers went into the PCR. Repertoires were generated with immunoSEQ multiplex PCR, while TCRdb's copy carries only in-frame clones and drops some. Of roughly 100,000 clones listed, approximately 66% are singletons. This receptor was taken from a woman in her forties or fifties in good health and CMV-seronegative. The chain is built from TRBV21-1 and TRBJ2-7; whether TRBD2, the table's D call, matches the DNA was not checked. TRBV21-1 is a known pseudogene. The sample taken for sequencing was PBMCs. CDR3 loop: CASSKGGGATYEQYF. The CDR3 nucleotides are TGTGCCAGCAGCAAGGGGGGGGGCGCAACCTACGAGCAGTACTTC.